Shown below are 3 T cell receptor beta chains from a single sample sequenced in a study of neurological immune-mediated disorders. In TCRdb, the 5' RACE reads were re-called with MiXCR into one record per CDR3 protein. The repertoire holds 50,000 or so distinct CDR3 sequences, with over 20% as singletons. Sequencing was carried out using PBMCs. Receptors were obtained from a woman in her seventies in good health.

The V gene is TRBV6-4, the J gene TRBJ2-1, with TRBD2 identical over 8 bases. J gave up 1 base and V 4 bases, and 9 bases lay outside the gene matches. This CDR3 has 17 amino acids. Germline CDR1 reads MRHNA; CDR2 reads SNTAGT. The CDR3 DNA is TGTGCCAGCAGTGTATCCGGGACTAGTATATCCTACAATGAGCAGTTCTTC. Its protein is CASSVSGTSISYNEQFF.

CDR3 region: CASSSTSGRTEQFF. The CDR3 nucleotides read TGTGCCAGCAGTTCGACTAGCGGGAGGACGGAGCAGTTCTTC. The chain recombines TRBV6-5 with TRBJ2-1; 13 bases align to TRBD2. CDR3 length equals 14 residues. Per germline, CDR1 MNHEY and CDR2 SVGAGI. V gave up 4 bases and J gave up 10 bases; unmatched junction bases: 4.

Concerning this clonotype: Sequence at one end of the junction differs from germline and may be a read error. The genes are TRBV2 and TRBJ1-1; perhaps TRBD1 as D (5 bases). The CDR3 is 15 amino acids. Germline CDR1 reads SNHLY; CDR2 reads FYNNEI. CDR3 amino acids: CVSTILLQASTEAFF. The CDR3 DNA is TGTGTCAGCACGATACTACTACAGGCGAGCACTGAAGCTTTCTTT.